Listed below are T cell receptor beta chains from one sample, sequenced in a study of response to subunit inactivated influenza vaccine. TCRdb ran MiXCR on the RT-PCR reads and lists one entry per CDR3 protein. The sample has a few hundred thousand distinct CDR3 sequences; 10% to 12% are singletons. These records were also assigned to another study, of T cells expressing NK-cell markers.

Sequenced here: PBMCs from blood, sampled on the day of vaccination. These receptors were obtained from a man between 45 and 60 years old who received an inactivated influenza vaccine. Each CDR3 is given with its conserved first and last residue.

cdr3_aa | v_call
CASSTTNEKLFF | TRBV6-1
CASSVRKGQGAFSYEQYF | TRBV9
CASSPGAGEATQYF | TRBV5-1
CASSHIAGHEQFF | TRBV4-2
CASSLFRANTEAFF | TRBV28
CSARDRFQREGDTQYF | TRBV20-1
CASSNLQGRGKNTEAFF | TRBV19
CASSPPQGFADTQYF | TRBV18
CASRTLQGTEQFF | TRBV7-2
CSAPGTGGRGYTF | TRBV20-1
CASSSQGGPYEQYF | TRBV5-5
CSVTQGGRNEQFF | TRBV20-1
CASSLLAGDSDTQYF | TRBV5-1
CASSQGWHTEAFF | TRBV7-2
CSVRQGGTETQYF | TRBV29-1
CASSVEDRPPYEQYF | TRBV25-1
CASSLRGDETQYF | TRBV12-3/TRBV12-4
CSATDRGVSYEQYF | TRBV20-1
CASSLARDYGEQFF | TRBV7-8
CASSVGGRGHYEQYF | TRBV9
CATSDFGTSTGGLDTQYF | TRBV24-1
CASSLVLAGDWFF | TRBV5-1
CASSQDGGLADNTDTQYF | TRBV4-2
CASSVTWDSAIGYTF | TRBV9
CASSLTYTQYF | TRBV5-6
CASSHPTGGGYTF | TRBV6-2/TRBV6-3
CASSQAILGSGGELFF | TRBV4-1
CAWRLGDTQYF | TRBV30
CASSRGGNDEQFF | TRBV5-1
CSPNHLQGPQFF | TRBV20-1
CSARDPLQRGLSKNIQYF | TRBV20-1
CSVGSYNEQFF | TRBV29-1
CASSPQGSSSPLHF | TRBV12-3/TRBV12-4
CASSTQQGPNTEAFF | TRBV2
CASKQGKNTQYF | TRBV27
CASSPRGREDTQYF | TRBV5-4
CASSFKGTGEKLFF | TRBV12-3/TRBV12-4
CSAFSGLTNEQFF | TRBV20-1
CSIDRGPNTEAFF | TRBV29-1
CATELGGTGELFF | TRBV24-1
CASSYSRRKDTQYF | TRBV6-5
CSARGQGTYEQYF | TRBV20-1
CASTQDSLGSNEQFF | TRBV7-2
CASSYRAATEAFF | TRBV6-2/TRBV6-3
CASSHWDRGKETQYF | TRBV4-3
CASSHRQGDSYEQYF | TRBV4-2